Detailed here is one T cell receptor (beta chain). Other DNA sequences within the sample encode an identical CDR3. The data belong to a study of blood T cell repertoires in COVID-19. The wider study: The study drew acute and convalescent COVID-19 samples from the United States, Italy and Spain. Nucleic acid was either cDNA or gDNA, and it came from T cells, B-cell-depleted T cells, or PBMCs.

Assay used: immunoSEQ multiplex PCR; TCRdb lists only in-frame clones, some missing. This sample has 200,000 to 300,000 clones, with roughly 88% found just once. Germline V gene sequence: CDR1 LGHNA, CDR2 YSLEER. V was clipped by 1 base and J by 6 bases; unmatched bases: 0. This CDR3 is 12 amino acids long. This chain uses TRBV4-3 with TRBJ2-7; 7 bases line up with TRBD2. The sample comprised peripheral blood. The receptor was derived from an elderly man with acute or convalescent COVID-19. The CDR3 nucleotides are TGCGCCAGCAGCCAAGCGGGGGGCGAGCAGTACTTC. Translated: CASSQAGGEQYF.